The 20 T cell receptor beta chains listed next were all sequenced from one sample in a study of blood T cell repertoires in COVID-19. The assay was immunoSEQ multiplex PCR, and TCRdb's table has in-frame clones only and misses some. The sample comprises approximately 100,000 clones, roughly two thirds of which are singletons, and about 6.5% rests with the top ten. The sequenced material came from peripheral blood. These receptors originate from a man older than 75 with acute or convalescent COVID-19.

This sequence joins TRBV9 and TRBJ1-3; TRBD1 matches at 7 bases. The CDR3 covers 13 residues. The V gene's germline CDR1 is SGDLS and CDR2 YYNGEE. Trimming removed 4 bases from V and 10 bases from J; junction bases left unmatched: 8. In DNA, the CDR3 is TGTGCCAGCAGCTCCGTAAGGGGGCAGACCATATATTTT. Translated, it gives CASSSVRGQTIYF. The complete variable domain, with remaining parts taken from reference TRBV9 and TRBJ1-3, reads DSGVTQTPKHLITATGQRVTLRCSPRSGDLSVYWYQQSLDQGLQFLIQYYNGEERAKGNILERFSAQQFPDLHSELNLSSLELGDSALYFCASSSVRGQTIYFGEGSWLTVV.

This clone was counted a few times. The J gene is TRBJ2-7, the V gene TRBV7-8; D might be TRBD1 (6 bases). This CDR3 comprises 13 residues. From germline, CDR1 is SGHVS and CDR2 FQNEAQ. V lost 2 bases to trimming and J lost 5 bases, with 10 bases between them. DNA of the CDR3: TGTGCCAGCAGCTTACAGGGGTCCAACGAGCAGTACTTC. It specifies CASSLQGSNEQYF.

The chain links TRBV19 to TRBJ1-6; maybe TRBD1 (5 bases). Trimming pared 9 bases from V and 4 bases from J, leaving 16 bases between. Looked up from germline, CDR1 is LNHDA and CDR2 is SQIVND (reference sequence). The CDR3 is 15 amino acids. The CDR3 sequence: CASKDSGPYNSPLHF. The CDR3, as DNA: TGTGCCAGCAAAGACAGCGGGCCTTATAATTCACCCCTCCACTTT. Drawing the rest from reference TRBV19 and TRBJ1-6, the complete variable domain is DGGITQSPKYLFRKEGQNVTLSCEQNLNHDAMYWYRQDPGQGLRLIYYSQIVNDFQKGDIAEGYSVSREKKESFPLTVTSAQKNPTAFYLCASKDSGPYNSPLHFGNGTRLTVT.

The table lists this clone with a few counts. The CDR3: CASSALRGRGTDTQYF. CDR3 nucleotide sequence: TGTGCCAGCAGTGCCCTTAGAGGGAGGGGCACAGATACGCAGTATTTT. This sequence joins TRBV2 and TRBJ2-3, with 7 bases identical to TRBD2. Germline CDR1 is SNHLY and CDR2 is FYNNEI. The ends lost 4 bases at V and 1 base at J; junction bases unmatched: 8. The CDR3 is 16 residues long. The variable domain in full, completed from reference TRBV2 and TRBJ2-3, reads EPEVTQTPSHQVTQMGQEVILRCVPISNHLYFYWYRQILGQKVEFLVSFYNNEISEKSEIFDDQFSVERPDGSNFTLKIRSTKLEDSAMYFCASSALRGRGTDTQYFGPGTRLTVL.

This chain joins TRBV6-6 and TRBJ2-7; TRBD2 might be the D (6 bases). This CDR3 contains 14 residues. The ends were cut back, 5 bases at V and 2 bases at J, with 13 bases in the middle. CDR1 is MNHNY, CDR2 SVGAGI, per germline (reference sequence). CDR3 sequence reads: CASSGLKFAYEQYF. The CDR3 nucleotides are TGTGCCAGCAGTGGACTAAAATTCGCCTACGAGCAGTACTTC.

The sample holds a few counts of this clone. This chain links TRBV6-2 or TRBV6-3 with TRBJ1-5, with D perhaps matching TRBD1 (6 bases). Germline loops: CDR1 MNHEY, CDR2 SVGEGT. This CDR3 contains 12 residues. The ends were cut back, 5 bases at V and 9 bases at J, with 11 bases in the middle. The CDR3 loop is CASSDPGAPQHF. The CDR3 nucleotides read TGTGCCAGCAGTGACCCAGGGGCGCCCCAGCATTTT.

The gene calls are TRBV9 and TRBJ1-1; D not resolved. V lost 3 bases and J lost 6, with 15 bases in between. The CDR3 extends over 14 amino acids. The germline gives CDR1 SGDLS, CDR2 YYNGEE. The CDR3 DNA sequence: TGTGCCAGCAGCGGCCCCGGCGCGGAACCTGAAGCTTTCTTT. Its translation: CASSGPGAEPEAFF.

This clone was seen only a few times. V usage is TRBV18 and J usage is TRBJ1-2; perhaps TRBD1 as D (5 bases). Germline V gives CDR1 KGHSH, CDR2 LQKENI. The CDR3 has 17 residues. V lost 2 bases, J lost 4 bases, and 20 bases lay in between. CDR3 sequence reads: CASSPTRQKFDSYGYTF. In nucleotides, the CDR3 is TGTGCCAGCTCACCAACAAGACAGAAATTTGATTCCTATGGCTACACCTTC.

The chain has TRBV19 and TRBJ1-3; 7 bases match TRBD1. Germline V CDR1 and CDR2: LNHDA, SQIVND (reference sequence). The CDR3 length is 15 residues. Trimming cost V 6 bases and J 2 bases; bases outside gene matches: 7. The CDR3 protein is CASRKQGPTGNTIYF. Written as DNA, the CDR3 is TGTGCCAGTAGGAAACAGGGGCCGACTGGAAACACCATATATTTT. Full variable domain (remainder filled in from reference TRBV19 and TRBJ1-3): DGGITQSPKYLFRKEGQNVTLSCEQNLNHDAMYWYRQDPGQGLRLIYYSQIVNDFQKGDIAEGYSVSREKKESFPLTVTSAQKNPTAFYLCASRKQGPTGNTIYFGEGSWLTVV.

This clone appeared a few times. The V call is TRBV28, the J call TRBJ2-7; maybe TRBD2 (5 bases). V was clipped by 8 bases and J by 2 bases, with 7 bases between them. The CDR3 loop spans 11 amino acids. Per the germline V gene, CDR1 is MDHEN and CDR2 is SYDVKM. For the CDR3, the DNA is TGTGCCAGCGAGGGAACCTACGAGCAGTACTTC. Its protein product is CASEGTYEQYF.

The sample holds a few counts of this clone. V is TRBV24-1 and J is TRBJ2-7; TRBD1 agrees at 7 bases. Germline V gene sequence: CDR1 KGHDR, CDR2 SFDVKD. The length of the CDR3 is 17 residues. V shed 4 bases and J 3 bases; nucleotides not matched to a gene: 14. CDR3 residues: CATSDFRTGLFFYEQYF. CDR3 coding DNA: TGTGCCACCAGTGACTTCCGGACAGGCCTTTTTTTCTACGAGCAGTACTTC.

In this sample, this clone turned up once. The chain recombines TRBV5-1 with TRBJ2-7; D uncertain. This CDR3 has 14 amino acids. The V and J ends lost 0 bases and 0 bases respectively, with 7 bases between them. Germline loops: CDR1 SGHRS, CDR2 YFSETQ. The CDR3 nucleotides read TGCGCCAGCAGCTTGGAGAACTACTCCTACGAGCAGTACTTC. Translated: CASSLENYSYEQYF. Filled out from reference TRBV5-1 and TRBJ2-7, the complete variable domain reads KAGVTQTPRYLIKTRGQQVTLSCSPISGHRSVSWYQQTPGQGLQFLFEYFSETQRNKGNFPGRFSGRQFSNSRSEMNVSTLELGDSALYLCASSLENYSYEQYFGPGTRLTVT.

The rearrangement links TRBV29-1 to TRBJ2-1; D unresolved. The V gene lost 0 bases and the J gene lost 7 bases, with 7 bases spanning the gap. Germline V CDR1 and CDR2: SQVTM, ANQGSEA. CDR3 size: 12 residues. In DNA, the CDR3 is TGCAGCGTTGAAGATACCCGGAATGAGCAGTTCTTC. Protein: CSVEDTRNEQFF.

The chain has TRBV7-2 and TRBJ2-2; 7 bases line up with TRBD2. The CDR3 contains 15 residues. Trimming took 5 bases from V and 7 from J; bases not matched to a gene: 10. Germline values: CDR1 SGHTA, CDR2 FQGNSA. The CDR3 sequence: CASSRGRAGVGELFF. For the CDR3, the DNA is TGTGCCAGCAGCCGGGGCCGTGCGGGAGTCGGGGAGCTGTTTTTT. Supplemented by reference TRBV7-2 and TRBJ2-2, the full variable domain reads GAGVSQSPSNKVTEKGKDVELRCDPISGHTALYWYRQSLGQGLEFLIYFQGNSAPDKSGLPSDRFSAERTGGSVSTLTIQRTQQEDSAVYLCASSRGRAGVGELFFGEGSRLTVL.

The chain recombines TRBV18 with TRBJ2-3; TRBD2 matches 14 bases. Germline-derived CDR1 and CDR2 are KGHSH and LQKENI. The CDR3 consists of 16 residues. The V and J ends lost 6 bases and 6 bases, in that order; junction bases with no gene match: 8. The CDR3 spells CASSFGTSGSWDTQYF. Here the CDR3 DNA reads TGTGCCAGCTCGTTCGGGACTAGCGGGAGTTGGGATACGCAGTATTTT.

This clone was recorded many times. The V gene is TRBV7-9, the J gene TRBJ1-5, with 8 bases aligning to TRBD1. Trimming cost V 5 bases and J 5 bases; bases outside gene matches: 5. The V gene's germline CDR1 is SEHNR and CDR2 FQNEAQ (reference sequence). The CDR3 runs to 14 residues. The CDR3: CASSPDRADQPQHF. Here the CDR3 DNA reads TGTGCCAGCAGCCCGGACAGGGCGGATCAGCCCCAGCATTTT.

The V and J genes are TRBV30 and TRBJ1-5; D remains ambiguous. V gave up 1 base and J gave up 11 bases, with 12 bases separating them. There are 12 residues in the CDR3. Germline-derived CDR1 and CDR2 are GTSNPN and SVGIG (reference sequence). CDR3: CAWSGETGSQHF. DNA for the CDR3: TGTGCCTGGAGTGGGGAGACTGGGTCCCAGCATTTT.

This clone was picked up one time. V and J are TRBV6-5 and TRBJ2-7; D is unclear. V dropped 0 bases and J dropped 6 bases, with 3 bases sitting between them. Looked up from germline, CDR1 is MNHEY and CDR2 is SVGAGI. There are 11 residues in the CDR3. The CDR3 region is CASSYSGEQYF. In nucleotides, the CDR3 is TGTGCCAGCAGTTACTCCGGCGAGCAGTACTTC.

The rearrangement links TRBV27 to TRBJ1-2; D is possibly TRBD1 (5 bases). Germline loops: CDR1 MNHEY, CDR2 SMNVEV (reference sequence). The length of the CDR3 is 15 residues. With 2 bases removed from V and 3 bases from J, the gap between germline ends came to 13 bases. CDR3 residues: CASSLNPGGDYGYTF. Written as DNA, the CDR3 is TGTGCCAGCAGTTTAAATCCGGGGGGTGACTATGGCTACACCTTC.

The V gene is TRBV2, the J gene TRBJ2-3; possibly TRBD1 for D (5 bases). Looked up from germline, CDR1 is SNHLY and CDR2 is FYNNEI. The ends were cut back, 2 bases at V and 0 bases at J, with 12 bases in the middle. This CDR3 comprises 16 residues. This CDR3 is CASSEYAGLSTDTQYF. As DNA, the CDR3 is TGTGCCAGCAGTGAATATGCAGGGTTAAGCACAGATACGCAGTATTTT.